These T cell receptor beta chains were read from a single sample in a study of Ad26.COV2.S vaccination and SARS-CoV-2 variants. The assay was immunoSEQ multiplex PCR, and TCRdb's table has in-frame clones only and misses some. The sample has fewer than 500,000 clones, 90% seen once. Sequencing was performed on peripheral blood, taken in a trial of Ad26.COV2.S vaccine versus placebo. The receptors derive from a person between 18 and 65 years old who received the Ad26.COV2.S COVID-19 vaccine or a placebo. CDR3s include the opening cysteine and the closing phenylalanine or tryptophan. The D gene is left open where the match is weak. Clone size, where shown, is once, few, many, or a class for clones that have expanded.

d_gene: NA
abundance: NA
v_gene: TRBV7-8
j_gene: TRBJ2-1
CDR3nt: TGTGCCAGCAGCTTAGGAGAGTCTTACAATGAGCAGTTCTTC
CDR3aa: CASSLGESYNEQFF

d_gene: TRBD2
abundance: NA
v_gene: TRBV24-1
j_gene: TRBJ2-1
CDR3nt: TGTGCCACCAGTGATTTGCTGGCGGGAGAAGGGTTGAATGAGCAGTTCTTC
CDR3aa: CATSDLLAGEGLNEQFF

d_gene: TRBD1
abundance: once
v_gene: TRBV18
j_gene: TRBJ2-5
CDR3nt: TGTGCCAGCTCACACAGGACAGGGGGCCATGAGACCCAGTACTTC
CDR3aa: CASSHRTGGHETQYF

d_gene: NA
abundance: NA
v_gene: TRBV7-2
j_gene: TRBJ2-7
CDR3nt: TGTGCCAGCAGCCCGATAACGAATAGCTACGAGCAGTACTTC
CDR3aa: CASSPITNSYEQYF

d_gene: TRBD1
abundance: few
v_gene: TRBV11-2
j_gene: TRBJ1-3
CDR3nt: TGTGCCAGCAGCCCCGACAGGGGTATCGGAAACACCATATATTTT
CDR3aa: CASSPDRGIGNTIYF

d_gene: TRBD2
abundance: NA
v_gene: TRBV10-3
j_gene: TRBJ2-3
CDR3nt: TGTGCCATCAGTGCCCCCGGGACTAGCGGGACCCTAAGTCTAACAGATACGCAGTATTTT
CDR3aa: CAISAPGTSGTLSLTDTQYF

d_gene: TRBD2
abundance: NA
v_gene: TRBV15
j_gene: TRBJ2-7
CDR3nt: TGTGCCACCAGCAGAGCGGCCGGGACTAGCGGGAGTGGCGAGAACGAGCAGTACTTC
CDR3aa: CATSRAAGTSGSGENEQYF

d_gene: TRBD2
abundance: NA
v_gene: TRBV18
j_gene: TRBJ2-7
CDR3nt: TGTGCCAGCTCACCCGGGACTAGCAGAATCTACGAGCAGTACTTC
CDR3aa: CASSPGTSRIYEQYF

d_gene: NA
abundance: NA
v_gene: TRBV6-2/TRBV6-3
j_gene: TRBJ2-1
CDR3nt: TGTGCCAGCAGTTATCTTCCTAGGACAAACCGGAACCGGGTGATCTTC
CDR3aa: CASSYLPRTNRNRVIF

d_gene: NA
abundance: NA
v_gene: TRBV6-2/TRBV6-3
j_gene: TRBJ2-7
CDR3nt: TGTGCCAGCAGTTACCGGACGCCGCGCGCCTACGAGCAGTACTTC
CDR3aa: CASSYRTPRAYEQYF

d_gene: TRBD1
abundance: few
v_gene: TRBV27
j_gene: TRBJ1-2
CDR3nt: TGTGCCAGCAGTTTGCAGGGGGCAAACTATGGCTACACCTTC
CDR3aa: CASSLQGANYGYTF

d_gene: TRBD2
abundance: NA
v_gene: TRBV7-9
j_gene: TRBJ2-1
CDR3nt: TGTGCCAGCAGCTTAGTCTCACTAGCGCAGGAGCAGTTCTTC
CDR3aa: CASSLVSLAQEQFF

d_gene: TRBD2
abundance: NA
v_gene: TRBV3-1/TRBV3-2
j_gene: TRBJ2-1
CDR3nt: TGTGCCAGCAGCCAACCTAGCGGTTACAATGAGCAGTTCTTC
CDR3aa: CASSQPSGYNEQFF

d_gene: TRBD1
abundance: once
v_gene: TRBV3-1/TRBV3-2
j_gene: TRBJ1-1
CDR3nt: TGTGCCAGCAGCCAAGTTCCAGGGGGCCACACTGAAGCTTTCTTT
CDR3aa: CASSQVPGGHTEAFF

d_gene: NA
abundance: NA
v_gene: TRBV5-1
j_gene: TRBJ2-2
CDR3nt: TGCGCCAGCAGCTTGGCCCCGATGGAAGGCCCCGGGGAGCTGTTTTTT
CDR3aa: CASSLAPMEGPGELFF

d_gene: NA
abundance: once
v_gene: TRBV3-1/TRBV3-2
j_gene: TRBJ1-6
CDR3nt: TGTGCCAGCAGCCAATTGACCCGTCTTGGGTCACCCCTCCACTTT
CDR3aa: CASSQLTRLGSPLHF

d_gene: TRBD1
abundance: NA
v_gene: TRBV27
j_gene: TRBJ1-1
CDR3nt: TGTGCCAGCAGTTTTGATAGGAACAGGGGGCTTAACACTGAAGCTTTCTTT
CDR3aa: CASSFDRNRGLNTEAFF

d_gene: NA
abundance: NA
v_gene: TRBV3-1/TRBV3-2
j_gene: TRBJ2-7
CDR3nt: TGTGCCAGCAGCCAAGATCGGGGCGGGCCCTACGAGCAGTACTTC
CDR3aa: CASSQDRGGPYEQYF

d_gene: NA
abundance: NA
v_gene: TRBV27
j_gene: TRBJ1-2
CDR3nt: TGTGCCAGCAGGGGTGCCGGACCTAAGCGGCGGGGCTACACCTTC
CDR3aa: CASRGAGPKRRGYTF

d_gene: NA
abundance: NA
v_gene: TRBV10-3
j_gene: TRBJ2-7
CDR3nt: TGTGCCATCAGTCCTAGGGGGTCCTCCTACGAGCAGTACTTC
CDR3aa: CAISPRGSSYEQYF

d_gene: NA
abundance: NA
v_gene: TRBV28
j_gene: TRBJ2-7
CDR3nt: TGTGCCAGCAGCCTGGCGGGGCCCTACGAGCAGTACTTC
CDR3aa: CASSLAGPYEQYF

d_gene: TRBD1
abundance: NA
v_gene: TRBV19
j_gene: TRBJ1-1
CDR3nt: TGTGCCAGTAGTAGGACAGGGGGCCTCACTGAAGCTTTCTTT
CDR3aa: CASSRTGGLTEAFF

d_gene: NA
abundance: NA
v_gene: TRBV4-2
j_gene: TRBJ1-2
CDR3nt: TGTGCCAGCAGCCAAGTTAGGGGAATAGACGGCTACACCTTC
CDR3aa: CASSQVRGIDGYTF

d_gene: TRBD1
abundance: NA
v_gene: TRBV7-9
j_gene: TRBJ1-1
CDR3nt: TGTGCCAGCAGTTCGACAGGGGAAACTGAAGCTTTCTTT
CDR3aa: CASSSTGETEAFF

d_gene: TRBD2
abundance: NA
v_gene: TRBV28
j_gene: TRBJ2-5
CDR3nt: TGTGCCAGCAGTTTATACACTAGCGGGAGGGAGACCCAGTACTTC
CDR3aa: CASSLYTSGRETQYF

d_gene: NA
abundance: NA
v_gene: TRBV6-5
j_gene: TRBJ1-1
CDR3nt: TGTGCCAGCAGGTTGAACACTGAAGCTTTCTTT
CDR3aa: CASRLNTEAFF

d_gene: NA
abundance: NA
v_gene: TRBV7-3
j_gene: TRBJ2-5
CDR3nt: TGTGCCAGCAGCCCAGGCATGGGGGCCGGATACCAAGAGACCCAGTACTTC
CDR3aa: CASSPGMGAGYQETQYF

d_gene: TRBD1
abundance: NA
v_gene: TRBV15
j_gene: TRBJ1-1
CDR3nt: TGTGCCACCAGCCGTGGGACAGGGCCAGAAGCTTTCTTT
CDR3aa: CATSRGTGPEAFF

d_gene: NA
abundance: NA
v_gene: TRBV19
j_gene: TRBJ2-7
CDR3nt: TGTGCCAGTACTACCGGGGAGCACTACGAGCAGTACTTC
CDR3aa: CASTTGEHYEQYF

d_gene: TRBD2
abundance: NA
v_gene: TRBV7-2
j_gene: TRBJ2-6
CDR3nt: TGTGCCAGCAGCTCAAGACTAGCGGGAAAGGCTGGGGCCAACGTCCTGACTTTC
CDR3aa: CASSSRLAGKAGANVLTF

d_gene: NA
abundance: NA
v_gene: TRBV29-1
j_gene: TRBJ2-3
CDR3nt: TGCAGCGTTCCCTCCCTCTCGCCCCCGTGGCAAGGTAGCACAGATACGCAGTATTTT
CDR3aa: CSVPSLSPPWQGSTDTQYF

d_gene: NA
abundance: NA
v_gene: TRBV19
j_gene: TRBJ2-2
CDR3nt: TGTGCCACCTTCACAGGGCCCGGGGAGCTGTTTTTT
CDR3aa: CATFTGPGELFF

d_gene: NA
abundance: NA
v_gene: TRBV24-1
j_gene: TRBJ1-1
CDR3nt: TGTGCCACCAAGGCGGGAACTGAAGCTTTCTTT
CDR3aa: CATKAGTEAFF

d_gene: NA
abundance: NA
v_gene: TRBV7-9
j_gene: TRBJ2-3
CDR3nt: TGTGCCAGCAGCCCTACAGGGAGCACAGATACGCAGTATTTT
CDR3aa: CASSPTGSTDTQYF

d_gene: NA
abundance: NA
v_gene: TRBV6-2/TRBV6-3
j_gene: TRBJ1-2
CDR3nt: TGTGCCAGCAGCTCCAATGGGAACTATGGCTACACCTTC
CDR3aa: CASSSNGNYGYTF

d_gene: TRBD1
abundance: NA
v_gene: TRBV5-1
j_gene: TRBJ1-1
CDR3nt: TGCGCCAGCAGCTCCCTACAGGGGGGGGATACTGAAGCTTTCTTT
CDR3aa: CASSSLQGGDTEAFF

d_gene: TRBD2
abundance: few
v_gene: TRBV11-3
j_gene: TRBJ2-2
CDR3nt: TGTGCCAGCAGCTTAGAAGGCGGGAGGGGCCGACAGAACACCGGGGAGCTGTTTTTT
CDR3aa: CASSLEGGRGRQNTGELFF

d_gene: NA
abundance: NA
v_gene: TRBV6-5
j_gene: TRBJ2-2
CDR3nt: TGTGCCAGCAGTAGGGGACAAACCGGGGAGCTGTTTTTT
CDR3aa: CASSRGQTGELFF

d_gene: NA
abundance: NA
v_gene: TRBV11-1
j_gene: TRBJ2-7
CDR3nt: TGTGCCAGCAGCCTCCAAGGACAGTCCTACGAGCAGTACTTC
CDR3aa: CASSLQGQSYEQYF

d_gene: NA
abundance: few
v_gene: TRBV11-1
j_gene: TRBJ2-7
CDR3nt: TGTGCCAGCAGCTCGTACGTGGGACTCCACGAGCAGTACTTC
CDR3aa: CASSSYVGLHEQYF

d_gene: NA
abundance: NA
v_gene: TRBV5-5
j_gene: TRBJ1-5
CDR3nt: TGTGCCAGCAGCTTAGGAGGGTATAGCAATCAGCCCCAGCATTTT
CDR3aa: CASSLGGYSNQPQHF

d_gene: NA
abundance: NA
v_gene: TRBV7-9
j_gene: TRBJ2-7
CDR3nt: TGTGCCAGCAGACGTCAGGGGCCAACCTACGAGCAGTACTTC
CDR3aa: CASRRQGPTYEQYF

d_gene: NA
abundance: NA
v_gene: TRBV27
j_gene: TRBJ1-6
CDR3nt: TGTGCCAGCAGTTTATCCCAGAATTCACCCCTCCACTTT
CDR3aa: CASSLSQNSPLHF

d_gene: TRBD2
abundance: NA
v_gene: TRBV7-9
j_gene: TRBJ2-2
CDR3nt: TGTGCCAGCAGCGGACCGGGACTAGGAAGCACCGGGGAGCTGTTTTTT
CDR3aa: CASSGPGLGSTGELFF

d_gene: NA
abundance: once
v_gene: TRBV19
j_gene: TRBJ2-3
CDR3nt: TGTGCCACCCGCCGTCGGGGGGCAAACATTTTGGATACGCAGTATTTT
CDR3aa: CATRRRGANILDTQYF

d_gene: NA
abundance: NA
v_gene: TRBV14
j_gene: TRBJ2-7
CDR3nt: TGTGCCAGCAGCCAGCAGGGCTACGAGCAGTACTTC
CDR3aa: CASSQQGYEQYF

d_gene: TRBD1
abundance: NA
v_gene: TRBV7-8
j_gene: TRBJ1-5
CDR3nt: TGTGCCAGCAGCCGGGACAGGGGTCGGCCCCAGCATTTT
CDR3aa: CASSRDRGRPQHF

d_gene: NA
abundance: NA
v_gene: TRBV7-9
j_gene: TRBJ1-2
CDR3nt: TGTGCCACCCGGGACACCCCGGCTGGCTATGGCTACACCTTC
CDR3aa: CATRDTPAGYGYTF

d_gene: TRBD1
abundance: NA
v_gene: TRBV4-1
j_gene: TRBJ1-2
CDR3nt: TGCGCCAGCAGCCCCAAACAGGGGAAGAACTATGGCTACACCTTC
CDR3aa: CASSPKQGKNYGYTF

d_gene: NA
abundance: NA
v_gene: TRBV14
j_gene: TRBJ1-5
CDR3nt: TGTGCCAGCAGCCAAGGGCCGGATCAGCCCCAGCATTTT
CDR3aa: CASSQGPDQPQHF

d_gene: TRBD1
abundance: NA
v_gene: TRBV12-3/TRBV12-4
j_gene: TRBJ1-1
CDR3nt: TGTGCCAGTGGACAGGGGAACACTGAAGCTTTCTTT
CDR3aa: CASGQGNTEAFF

d_gene: TRBD1
abundance: NA
v_gene: TRBV7-3
j_gene: TRBJ2-7
CDR3nt: TGTGCCAGCAGCTTAAAGAGGGACTTGACAGGGGCCCACAAAAACCGACCCTACGAGCAGTACTTC
CDR3aa: CASSLKRDLTGAHKNRPYEQYF

d_gene: NA
abundance: NA
v_gene: TRBV6-5
j_gene: TRBJ1-2
CDR3nt: TGTGCCAGCAGTTACTACCCGCCGGGGGTCCAGGGCTACACCTTC
CDR3aa: CASSYYPPGVQGYTF

d_gene: NA
abundance: NA
v_gene: TRBV28
j_gene: TRBJ1-3
CDR3nt: TGTGCCAGCAGCAAGACGGACAGAAATGGAAACACCATATATTTT
CDR3aa: CASSKTDRNGNTIYF

d_gene: NA
abundance: few
v_gene: TRBV5-1
j_gene: TRBJ2-4
CDR3nt: TGCGCCAGCAGCATGGGGCAGGTTGTGAAAAACATTCAGTACTTC
CDR3aa: CASSMGQVVKNIQYF